This is a list of T cell receptor beta chains from one sample in a study of T-cell memory formation after mild COVID-19. Each CDR3 protein gets one entry after TCRdb re-called the 5' RACE reads with MiXCR. The table records approximately 340,000 distinct CDR3 sequences, over 10% of them present only once. Sequencing used PBMCs or a T cell subset sorted from them (not recorded which). These receptor sequences come from a man aged 18 to 29 who had mild COVID-19 (a few samples of this study predate the infection). Cell type and time point are not known. The conserved cysteine and the conserved F or W are not part of the CDR3 here. A clone size is listed for some rows: how often the clone was seen (once, few, many), or a class if it is expanded.

abundance,v_gene,CDR3aa
.,TRBV20-1,SATSPARGEQY
many,TRBV29-1,SADGGPTDTQY
many,TRBV6-2/TRBV6-3,ASSPRTHVSYNEQF
.,TRBV6-5,ASSSREPSSGANVLT
.,TRBV9,ASSEGMGGFNEQY
.,TRBV20-1,SVKKGGEKLF
few,TRBV5-1,ASSLELATDTQY
many,TRBV7-7,ATSPGEGYNEQF
many,TRBV24-1,ATSDWGTVEQF
few,TRBV2,ASRDTKNYGYT
.,TRBV5-1,ASSFEAGRAQETQY
few,TRBV20-1,SARGMESYEQY
few,TRBV11-2,ASSLVLNEKLF
.,TRBV4-3,ASSQGTGGETQY
.,TRBV12-3/TRBV12-4,ASVQVGTEAF
few,TRBV4-1,ASSPGGGRVYNSPLH
many,TRBV5-1,ASSLGDRRNTEAF
.,TRBV7-2,ASSLVTGMNTEAF
few,TRBV7-8,ASSLARQGNIQY
few,TRBV7-9,ASSQGTTGEETQY
few,TRBV4-1,ASSPSGYSSYEQY
few,TRBV7-3,ASSGSGGSNYGYT
.,TRBV4-2,ASSLRQISLNSPLH
.,TRBV7-2,ASSLRVGVDSPLH
few,TRBV6-6,ASSYPGQGETQY
.,TRBV20-1,SALRQGFDEQY
.,TRBV7-9,ASSLTLLY
few,TRBV4-1,ASSQAGTASLKLF
.,TRBV25-1,ASTSGTSDSPLH
many,TRBV5-1,ASSFSGIGYGYT
many,TRBV3-1,ASSRRGTGAYGYT
once,TRBV4-1,ASSQTGDEKLF
.,TRBV7-2,ASSGRGLAGETQY
few,TRBV7-9,ASSSPGTGDTGELF
few,TRBV7-9,ASSLSRTRSYEQY
.,TRBV25-1,ASSEFRADTDTQY
.,TRBV5-1,ASSLWAANYGYT
.,TRBV5-1,ASSFGQGVPYEQY
few,TRBV4-3,ASSQQVAGNNQPQH
few,TRBV5-1,ASSLVRAGTDTQY